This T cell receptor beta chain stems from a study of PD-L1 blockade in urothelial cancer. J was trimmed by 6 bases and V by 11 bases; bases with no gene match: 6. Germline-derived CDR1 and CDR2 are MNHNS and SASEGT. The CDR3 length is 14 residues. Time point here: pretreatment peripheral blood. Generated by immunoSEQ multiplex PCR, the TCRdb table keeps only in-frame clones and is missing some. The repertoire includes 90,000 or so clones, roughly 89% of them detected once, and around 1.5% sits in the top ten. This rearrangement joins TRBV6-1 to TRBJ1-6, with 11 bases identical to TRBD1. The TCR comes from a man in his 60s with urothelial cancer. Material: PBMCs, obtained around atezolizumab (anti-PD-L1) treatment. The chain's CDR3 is CAAGQGVGNSPLHF. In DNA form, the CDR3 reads TGTGCCGCGGGACAGGGGGTGGGTAATTCACCCCTCCACTTT.